The present T cell receptor beta chain was sequenced within a study of cytomegalovirus exposure and HLA in healthy donors. The PCR ran on 60 Vbeta and 13 Jbeta primers. Some clones are missing from TCRdb's copy, which holds only in-frame ones; the method was immunoSEQ multiplex PCR. The sample lists 100,000 to 150,000 clones, approximately 80% occurring once. The sequenced sample was PBMCs. The TCR sequence derives from a man aged 18 to 30 in good health and CMV-seronegative.

CDR3 amino acids: CASSPPAGTDTQYF. The DNA for the CDR3 is TGTGCCAGCAGCCCCCCTGCGGGCACAGATACGCAGTATTTT. The chain recombines TRBV7-9 with TRBJ2-3, with no clear D. This CDR3 is 14 amino acids long. Germline V gene sequence: CDR1 SEHNR, CDR2 FQNEAQ (reference sequence). V was clipped by 5 bases and J by 1 base, with 10 bases between them.